This T cell receptor beta chain came from a study of Graves' ophthalmopathy and Graves' hyperthyroidism. Ineligible for inclusion were patients with other autoimmune diseases, uncontrolled infections, pregnancy or lactation. The study amplified TCR beta CDR3 regions using RNA transcripts. HTBI primers were used in a first-round RT-PCR, which preceded a second-round multiplex PCR. TCRdb recomputed calls from the multiplex PCR reads with MiXCR, one row per CDR3 protein. The sample contains approximately 210,000 distinct CDR3 sequences, under 25% of which appear only once. V lost 3 bases to trimming and J lost 4 bases; unmatched junction nucleotides: 6. This CDR3 region has 15 residues. Germline CDR1 is MGHRA and CDR2 is YSYEKL.

Sequenced input: peripheral blood. The TCR originated in a woman in her forties or fifties with Graves' ophthalmopathy. The genes are TRBV4-1 and TRBJ1-3; 7 positions match TRBD1. In DNA form, the CDR3 reads TGCGCCAGCAGCCAGCCCGGGACAGCGGGAAACACCATATATTTT. Translated, it gives CASSQPGTAGNTIYF.